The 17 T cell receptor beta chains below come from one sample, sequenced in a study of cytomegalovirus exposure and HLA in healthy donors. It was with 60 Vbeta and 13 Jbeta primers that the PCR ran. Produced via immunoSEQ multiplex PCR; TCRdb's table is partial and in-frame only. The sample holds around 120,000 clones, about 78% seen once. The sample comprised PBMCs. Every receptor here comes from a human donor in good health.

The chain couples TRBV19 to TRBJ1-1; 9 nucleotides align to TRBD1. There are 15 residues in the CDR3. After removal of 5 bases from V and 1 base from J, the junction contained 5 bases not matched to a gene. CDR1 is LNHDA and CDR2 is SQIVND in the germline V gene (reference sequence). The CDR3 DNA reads TGTGCCAGTAGTTTAACAGGGGGCCGGAACACTGAAGCTTTCTTT. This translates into CASSLTGGRNTEAFF.

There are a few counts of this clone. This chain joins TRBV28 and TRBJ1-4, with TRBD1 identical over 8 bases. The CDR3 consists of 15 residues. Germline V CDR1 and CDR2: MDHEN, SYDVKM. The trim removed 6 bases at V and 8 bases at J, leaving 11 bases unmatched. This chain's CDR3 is CASSRRQGRKEKLFF. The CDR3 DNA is TGTGCCAGCAGCCGTCGACAGGGGAGAAAAGAAAAACTGTTTTTT. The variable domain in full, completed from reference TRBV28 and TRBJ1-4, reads DVKVTQSSRYLVKRTGEKVFLECVQDMDHENMFWYRQDPGLGLRLIYFSYDVKMKEKGDIPEGYSVSREKKERFSLILESASTNQTSMYLCASSRRQGRKEKLFFGSGTQLSVL.

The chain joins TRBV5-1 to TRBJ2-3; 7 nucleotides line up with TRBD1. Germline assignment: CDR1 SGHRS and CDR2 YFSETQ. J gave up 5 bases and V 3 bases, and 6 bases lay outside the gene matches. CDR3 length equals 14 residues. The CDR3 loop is CASSSRTGLDTQYF. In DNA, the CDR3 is TGCGCCAGCAGCTCAAGGACAGGTTTAGATACGCAGTATTTT. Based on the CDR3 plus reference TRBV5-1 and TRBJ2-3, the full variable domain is KAGVTQTPRYLIKTRGQQVTLSCSPISGHRSVSWYQQTPGQGLQFLFEYFSETQRNKGNFPGRFSGRQFSNSRSEMNVSTLELGDSALYLCASSSRTGLDTQYFGPGTRLTVL.

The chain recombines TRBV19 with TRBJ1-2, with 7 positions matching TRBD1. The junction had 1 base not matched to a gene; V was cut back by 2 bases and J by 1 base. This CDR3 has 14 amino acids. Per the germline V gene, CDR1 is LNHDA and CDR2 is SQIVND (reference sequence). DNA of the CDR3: TGTGCCAGTAGTATATCAGGGGGTAACTATGGCTACACCTTC. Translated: CASSISGGNYGYTF.

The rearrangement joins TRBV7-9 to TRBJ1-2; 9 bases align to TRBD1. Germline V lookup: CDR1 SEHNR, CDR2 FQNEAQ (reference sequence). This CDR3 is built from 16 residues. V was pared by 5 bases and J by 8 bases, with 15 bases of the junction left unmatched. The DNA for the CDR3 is TGTGCCAGCAGCCCCCGAGCCGACAGGGGGGGGCGGGGCTACACCTTC. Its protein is CASSPRADRGGRGYTF.

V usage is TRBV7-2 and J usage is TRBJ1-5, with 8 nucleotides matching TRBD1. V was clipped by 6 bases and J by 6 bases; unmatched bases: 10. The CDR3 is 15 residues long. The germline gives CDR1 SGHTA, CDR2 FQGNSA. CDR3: CASRETDRVVQPQHF. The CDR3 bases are TGTGCCAGCAGAGAGACGGACAGGGTTGTTCAGCCCCAGCATTTT.

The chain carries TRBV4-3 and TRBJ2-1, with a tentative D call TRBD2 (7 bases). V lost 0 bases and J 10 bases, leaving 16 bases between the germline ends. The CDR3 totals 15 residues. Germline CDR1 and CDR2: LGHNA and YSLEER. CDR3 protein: CASSQDRSGGTEQFF. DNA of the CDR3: TGCGCCAGCAGCCAAGATCGTTCGGGGGGCACCGAGCAGTTCTTC.

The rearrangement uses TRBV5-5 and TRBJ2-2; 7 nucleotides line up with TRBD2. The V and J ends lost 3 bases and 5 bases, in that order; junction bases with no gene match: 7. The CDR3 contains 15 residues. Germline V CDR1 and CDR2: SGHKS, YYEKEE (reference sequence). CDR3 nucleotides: TGTGCCAGCAGCTGGGATTATAGCGGGACCGGGGAGCTGTTTTTT. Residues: CASSWDYSGTGELFF.

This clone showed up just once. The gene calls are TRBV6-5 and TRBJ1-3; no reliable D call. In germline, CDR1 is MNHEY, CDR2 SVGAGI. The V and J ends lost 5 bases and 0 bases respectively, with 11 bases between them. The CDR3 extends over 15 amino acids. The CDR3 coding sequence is TGTGCCAGCAGTATAACACAGAGCTCTGGAAACACCATATATTTT. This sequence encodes CASSITQSSGNTIYF.

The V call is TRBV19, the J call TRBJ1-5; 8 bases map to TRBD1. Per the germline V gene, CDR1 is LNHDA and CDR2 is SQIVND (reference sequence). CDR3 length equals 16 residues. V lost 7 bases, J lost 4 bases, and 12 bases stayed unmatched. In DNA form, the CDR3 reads TGTGCCAGTACTAAGAACAGGGGGGTTCAGAATCAGCCCCAGCATTTT. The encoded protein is CASTKNRGVQNQPQHF.

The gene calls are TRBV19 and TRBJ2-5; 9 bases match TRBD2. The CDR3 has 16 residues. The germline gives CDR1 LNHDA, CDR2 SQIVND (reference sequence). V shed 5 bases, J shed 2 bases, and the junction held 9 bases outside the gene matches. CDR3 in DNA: TGTGCCAGTAGTTCGGGACTAGCACCCGGTCAAGAGACCCAGTACTTC. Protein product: CASSSGLAPGQETQYF.

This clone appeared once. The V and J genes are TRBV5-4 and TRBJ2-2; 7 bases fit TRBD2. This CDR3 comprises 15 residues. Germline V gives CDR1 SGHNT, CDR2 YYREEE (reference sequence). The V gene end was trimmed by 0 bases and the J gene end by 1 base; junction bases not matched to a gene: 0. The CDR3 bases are TGTGCCAGCAGCTTGGCGGGAGGGAACACCGGGGAGCTGTTTTTT. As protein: CASSLAGGNTGELFF.

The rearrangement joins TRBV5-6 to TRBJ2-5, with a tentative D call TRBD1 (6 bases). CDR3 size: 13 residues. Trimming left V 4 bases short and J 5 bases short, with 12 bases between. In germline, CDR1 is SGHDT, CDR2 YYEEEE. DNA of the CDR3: TGTGCCAGCAGCCCTACAGGGTGGGAGACCCAGTACTTC. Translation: CASSPTGWETQYF. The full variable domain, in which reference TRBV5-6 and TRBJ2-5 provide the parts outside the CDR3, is DAGVTQSPTHLIKTRGQQVTLRCSPKSGHDTVSWYQQALGQGPQFIFQYYEEEERQRGNFPDRFSGHQFPNYSSELNVNALLLGDSALYLCASSPTGWETQYFGPGTRLLVL.

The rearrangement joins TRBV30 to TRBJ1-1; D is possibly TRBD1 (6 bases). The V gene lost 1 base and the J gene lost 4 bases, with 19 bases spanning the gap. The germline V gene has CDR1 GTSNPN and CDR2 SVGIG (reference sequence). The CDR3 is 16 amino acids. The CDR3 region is CAWSDRGGVYVTEAFF. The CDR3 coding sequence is TGTGCCTGGAGTGACCGAGGGGGAGTATATGTCACTGAAGCTTTCTTT.

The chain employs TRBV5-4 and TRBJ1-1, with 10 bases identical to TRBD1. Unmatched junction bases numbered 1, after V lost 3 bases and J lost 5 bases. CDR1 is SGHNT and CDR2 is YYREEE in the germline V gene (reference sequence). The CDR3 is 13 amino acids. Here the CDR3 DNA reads TGTGCCAGCAGCTCGGGACAGGGGACTGAAGCTTTCTTT. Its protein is CASSSGQGTEAFF.

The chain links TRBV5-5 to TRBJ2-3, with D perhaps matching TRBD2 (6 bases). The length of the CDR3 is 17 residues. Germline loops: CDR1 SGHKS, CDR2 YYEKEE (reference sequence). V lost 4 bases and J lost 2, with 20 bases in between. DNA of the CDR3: TGTGCCAGCAGCCTTTCGGGAATCGGCGGGAACACAGATACGCAGTATTTT. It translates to CASSLSGIGGNTDTQYF. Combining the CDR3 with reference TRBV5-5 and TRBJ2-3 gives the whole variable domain DAGVTQSPTHLIKTRGQQVTLRCSPISGHKSVSWYQQVLGQGPQFIFQYYEKEERGRGNFPDRFSARQFPNYSSELNVNALLLGDSALYLCASSLSGIGGNTDTQYFGPGTRLTVL.

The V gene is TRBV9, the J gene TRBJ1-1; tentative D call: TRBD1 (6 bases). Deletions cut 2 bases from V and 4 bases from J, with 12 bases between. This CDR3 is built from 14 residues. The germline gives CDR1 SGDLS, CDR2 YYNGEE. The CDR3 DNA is TGTGCCAGCAGCGTGAGGGGGATGGGCACTGAAGCTTTCTTT. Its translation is CASSVRGMGTEAFF.